This T cell receptor (beta chain) stems from a study of regulatory T cells in long-lasting Graves disease. The sample's time point: newly diagnosed GD, antithyroid drugs for less than 3 months. TCR sequences were obtained from RNA taken from PBMCs. This CDR3 region has 13 residues. V shed 2 bases and J 6 bases; nucleotides not matched to a gene: 4. Looked up from germline, CDR1 is SGHRS and CDR2 is YFSETQ. With iRepertoire HTBI primers and Arm-PCR of CDR3 regions, TCR beta libraries were built. TCRdb reprocessed the multiplex PCR reads via MiXCR and lists one record per CDR3 protein. The sample lists some 240,000 distinct CDR3 sequences; approximately 18% were seen once. Study observations and caveats: Patients whose Graves' disease persisted exhibited lower TCR diversity than those newly diagnosed.

This clonotype was seen at least ten times. Its target is not known. The same sample was also used in a study of T cells in Graves' hyperthyroidism and ophthalmopathy. As that report states: The study defined stable Graves' hyperthyroidism as no ophthalmopathy progression within 18 months. Uncontrolled infection, other autoimmune disease, pregnancy or lactation led to exclusion.

The chain links TRBV5-1 to TRBJ1-2; 7 positions match TRBD1. Sequences were derived from peripheral blood mononuclear cells (PBMCs), sampled at new diagnosis, from a patient treated with antithyroid drugs. This TCR came from a woman in her 30s with Graves disease. This chain's CDR3 is CASSFGGGHGYTF. As DNA, the CDR3 is TGCGCCAGCAGCTTCGGAGGGGGCCATGGCTACACCTTC.